This T cell receptor (beta chain) was observed in a study of response to subunit inactivated influenza vaccine. Study-wide results and limits: A suggestion made by the authors is that each seasonal influenza vaccination recruits few new T cells.

A remark on this clonotype: Its antigen is not known.

TCRdb ran MiXCR on the RT-PCR reads and lists one entry per CDR3 protein. The table lists 450,000 to 700,000 distinct CDR3 sequences, 12% to 15% of them singletons, with 11% in the top ten. Per germline, CDR1 SNHLY and CDR2 FYNNEI. V lost 5 bases, J lost 5 bases, and 6 bases lay in between. The length of the CDR3 is 11 residues. This chain uses TRBV2 with TRBJ1-1; no definite D call. The material sequenced was PBMCs from blood, taken 11 to 12 days after vaccination. The TCR originated in a man aged 50-60 years who received an inactivated influenza vaccine. The DNA for the CDR3 is TGTGCCAGCAGTTGGGTGACTGAAGCTTTCTTT. Its translation is CASSWVTEAFF.